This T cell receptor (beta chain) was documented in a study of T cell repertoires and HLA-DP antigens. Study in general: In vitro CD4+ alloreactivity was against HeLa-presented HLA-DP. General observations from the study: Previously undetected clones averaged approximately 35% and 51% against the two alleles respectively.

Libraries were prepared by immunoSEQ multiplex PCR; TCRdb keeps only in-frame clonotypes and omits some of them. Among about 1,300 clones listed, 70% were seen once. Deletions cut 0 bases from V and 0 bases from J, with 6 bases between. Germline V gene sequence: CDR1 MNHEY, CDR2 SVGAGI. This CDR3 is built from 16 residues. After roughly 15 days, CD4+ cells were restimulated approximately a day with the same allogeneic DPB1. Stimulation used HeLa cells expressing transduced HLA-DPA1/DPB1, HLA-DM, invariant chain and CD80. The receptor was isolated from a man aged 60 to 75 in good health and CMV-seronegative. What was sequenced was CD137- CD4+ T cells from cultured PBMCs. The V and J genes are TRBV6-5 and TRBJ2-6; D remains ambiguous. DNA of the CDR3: TGTGCCAGCAGTTACTCGTGGAGCTCTGGGGCCAACGTCCTGACTTTC. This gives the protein CASSYSWSSGANVLTF.